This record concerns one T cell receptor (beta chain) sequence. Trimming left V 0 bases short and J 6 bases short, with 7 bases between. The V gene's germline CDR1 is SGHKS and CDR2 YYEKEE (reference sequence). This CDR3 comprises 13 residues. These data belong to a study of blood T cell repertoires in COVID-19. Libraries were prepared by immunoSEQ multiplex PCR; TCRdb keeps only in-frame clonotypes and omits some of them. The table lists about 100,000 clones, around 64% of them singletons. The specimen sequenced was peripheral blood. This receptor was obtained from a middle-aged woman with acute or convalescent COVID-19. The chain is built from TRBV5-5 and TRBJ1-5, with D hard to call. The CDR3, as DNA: TGTGCCAGCAGCTTGGGAGAGTTTCAGCCCCAGCATTTT. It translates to CASSLGEFQPQHF.